Below are 14 T cell receptor beta chains sequenced from a single sample in a study of blood T cells in healthy people across ages. Next came a second PCR, run for roughly 6 to 11 cycles, which used a sample-barcoded 5' primer along with a J-beta primer mix. TCRdb re-called the 5' RACE reads with MiXCR, one entry per CDR3 protein. The sample includes hundreds of thousands of distinct CDR3 sequences, under 55% of them seen just once. The material sequenced was blood. The receptors shown here come from a man in his 60s in good health.

This clonotype has just a few counts. V usage is TRBV12-3 or TRBV12-4 and J usage is TRBJ1-5; D is unresolved. This CDR3 has 15 residues. Trimming removed 5 bases from V and 2 bases from J, with 13 bases in between. CDR3 in amino acids: CASSAWGTGNQPQHF. DNA of the CDR3: TGTGCCAGCAGTGCATGGGGTACGGGCAATCAGCCCCAGCATTTT.

In this sample, this clonotype turned up a few times. The chain carries TRBV28 and TRBJ2-1; 8 nucleotides match TRBD1. The CDR3 has 16 amino acids. Germline assignment: CDR1 MDHEN and CDR2 SYDVKM. V shed 3 bases, J shed 4 bases, and the junction held 8 bases outside the gene matches. CDR3: CASSFGTGGRYNEQFF. For the CDR3, the DNA is TGTGCCAGCAGTTTTGGCACAGGGGGAAGGTACAATGAGCAGTTCTTC.

This clonotype was found a few times. J is TRBJ2-3 and V is TRBV18; 10 nucleotides agree with TRBD1. This CDR3 contains 15 residues. Trimming at V came to 4 bases and at J to 0 bases, leaving 1 base not matched to a gene. Germline V gene lookup returns CDR1 KGHSH and CDR2 LQKENI. CDR3 protein: CASSRQGASTDTQYF. CDR3 DNA sequence: TGTGCCAGCTCACGACAGGGGGCTAGCACAGATACGCAGTATTTT.

In DNA form, the CDR3 reads TGTGCCAGCTCACGTTTGGCTGCAGACCAAGAGACCCAGTACTTC. Translating gives CASSRLAADQETQYF. The chain recombines TRBV18 with TRBJ2-5; no definite D call. V lost 4 bases and J lost 0, with 12 bases in between. The CDR3 covers 15 residues. Germline V lookup: CDR1 KGHSH, CDR2 LQKENI.

The chain employs TRBV20-1 and TRBJ2-2, with D perhaps assigned TRBD1 or TRBD2 (6 bases each). The germline CDR1 and CDR2 sequences are DFQATT and SNEGSKA (reference sequence). The CDR3 has 13 amino acids. DNA of the CDR3: TGCAGCCTGAAGACTAGGGGGGCCGGGGAGCTGTTTTTT. Translated, it gives CSLKTRGAGELFF.

The chain employs TRBV7-6 and TRBJ2-5, with a tentative D call TRBD1 (5 bases). The CDR3 covers 13 residues. Germline assignment: CDR1 SGHVS and CDR2 FNYEAQ. The V end lost 5 bases, the J end lost 2 bases, and 9 bases lay between the germline ends. CDR3 coding DNA: TGTGCCAGCAGCACAGGACCACAAGAGACCCAGTACTTC. It specifies CASSTGPQETQYF.

The V and J genes are TRBV21-1 and TRBJ2-5; the table's D call TRBD1 went unverified against the DNA. TRBV21-1 is described as a pseudogene. The CDR3 is made up of 12 amino acids. The CDR3 here is CASSKTEETQYF. In DNA form, the CDR3 reads TGTGCCAGCAGCAAGACAGAAGAGACCCAGTACTTC.

This clonotype has more than one count but fewer than ten. The rearrangement links TRBV18 to TRBJ2-5; D may correspond to TRBD1 or TRBD2 (5 bases each). Germline V gene data show CDR1 as KGHSH and CDR2 as LQKENI. The V gene lost 5 bases and the J gene lost 5 bases, with 12 bases spanning the gap. CDR3 size: 13 residues. The CDR3 DNA is TGTGCCAGCTCATCAGGGCGGGCTGAGACCCAGTACTTC. Translated, it gives CASSSGRAETQYF.

This sequence joins TRBV7-8 and TRBJ2-7; 7 nucleotides align to TRBD2. The CDR3 is 15 amino acids. Germline V CDR1 and CDR2: SGHVS, FQNEAQ. Trimming at V came to 3 bases and at J to 1 base, leaving 6 bases not matched to a gene. The CDR3 loop is CASSLELAVSYEQYF. As DNA, the CDR3 is TGTGCCAGCAGCTTGGAGCTAGCGGTATCCTACGAGCAGTACTTC.

This clonotype was detected only a few times. This chain joins TRBV6-6 and TRBJ1-5; 9 nucleotides line up with TRBD1. This CDR3 spans 13 amino acids. Per the germline V gene, CDR1 is MNHNY and CDR2 is SVGAGI (reference sequence). CDR3 nucleotides: TGTGCTGTACAGGGGGCGCTGGGATCGCCCCAGCATTTT. Encoded protein: CAVQGALGSPQHF.

In its sample, this clonotype was seen once. The J gene is TRBJ2-2, the V gene TRBV5-1; TRBD1 is a possible D gene (6 bases). Germline-derived CDR1 and CDR2 are SGHRS and YFSETQ. V was pared by 2 bases and J by 5 bases, with 13 bases between. This CDR3 has 15 residues. The CDR3 spells CASSFRTVTTGELFF. In DNA, the CDR3 is TGCGCCAGCAGCTTTCGGACAGTGACGACCGGGGAGCTGTTTTTT.

There are a few counts of this clonotype. The rearrangement joins TRBV11-3 to TRBJ2-3; 8 bases fit TRBD1. This CDR3 is built from 16 residues. Germline V gene sequence: CDR1 SGHNT, CDR2 YENEEA. Germline trimming cut 3 bases from V and 10 bases from J; bases unmatched to any gene: 15. The CDR3 is CASSFQDRGDLAAQYF. CDR3 bases: TGTGCCAGCAGCTTTCAAGACAGGGGTGATCTTGCGGCGCAGTATTTT.

This chain joins TRBV7-8 and TRBJ2-7; TRBD1 matches at 8 bases. The CDR3 has 16 amino acids. Germline CDR1 and CDR2: SGHVS and FQNEAQ. V was pared by 4 bases and J by 1 base, with 9 bases of the junction left unmatched. This chain's CDR3 is CASSSGQGPPSYEQYF. In DNA, the CDR3 is TGTGCCAGCAGCTCCGGACAGGGCCCCCCATCCTACGAGCAGTACTTC.

The V gene is TRBV21-1, the J gene TRBJ2-4; TRBD2 is taken as the D call from the table, unchecked against the DNA. TRBV21-1 is a known pseudogene. The CDR3 extends over 21 amino acids. The CDR3 DNA is TGTGCCAGCAGCGGCCTACCCGGGACTAGCTTCAGTCGGAGAGCCAAAAACATTCAGTACTTC. As protein: CASSGLPGTSFSRRAKNIQYF.